This TCR beta chain was obtained from a study of shared clonotypes between healthy human individuals. Turning to the study itself: Participating donors consisted of two women and a few men aged 18 to 49. Study results and caveats: Blood was the only sampled material, and tissue repertoires likely differ.

In the case of this clone: Its antigen remains unknown.

Libraries were prepared by immunoSEQ multiplex PCR; TCRdb keeps only in-frame clonotypes and omits some of them. The sample includes 520,000 or so clones, 75% to 85% seen only once; the top ten take roughly 13%. CDR3 length: 17 residues. Germline V gene data show CDR1 as SGHAT and CDR2 as FQNNGV. The trim removed 4 bases at V and 3 bases at J, leaving 13 bases unmatched. Sequenced sample: PBMCs. This sequence joins TRBV11-2 and TRBJ2-5; 8 nucleotides match TRBD2. The clonotype originates from a woman aged 35 to 49 in good health. Some clones in this sample may be carry-over from other donors' samples. In nucleotides, the CDR3 is TGTGCCAGCAGCTCTAGCGGCACGGGAGGGCTGGAAGAGACCCAGTACTTC. This gives the protein CASSSSGTGGLEETQYF.